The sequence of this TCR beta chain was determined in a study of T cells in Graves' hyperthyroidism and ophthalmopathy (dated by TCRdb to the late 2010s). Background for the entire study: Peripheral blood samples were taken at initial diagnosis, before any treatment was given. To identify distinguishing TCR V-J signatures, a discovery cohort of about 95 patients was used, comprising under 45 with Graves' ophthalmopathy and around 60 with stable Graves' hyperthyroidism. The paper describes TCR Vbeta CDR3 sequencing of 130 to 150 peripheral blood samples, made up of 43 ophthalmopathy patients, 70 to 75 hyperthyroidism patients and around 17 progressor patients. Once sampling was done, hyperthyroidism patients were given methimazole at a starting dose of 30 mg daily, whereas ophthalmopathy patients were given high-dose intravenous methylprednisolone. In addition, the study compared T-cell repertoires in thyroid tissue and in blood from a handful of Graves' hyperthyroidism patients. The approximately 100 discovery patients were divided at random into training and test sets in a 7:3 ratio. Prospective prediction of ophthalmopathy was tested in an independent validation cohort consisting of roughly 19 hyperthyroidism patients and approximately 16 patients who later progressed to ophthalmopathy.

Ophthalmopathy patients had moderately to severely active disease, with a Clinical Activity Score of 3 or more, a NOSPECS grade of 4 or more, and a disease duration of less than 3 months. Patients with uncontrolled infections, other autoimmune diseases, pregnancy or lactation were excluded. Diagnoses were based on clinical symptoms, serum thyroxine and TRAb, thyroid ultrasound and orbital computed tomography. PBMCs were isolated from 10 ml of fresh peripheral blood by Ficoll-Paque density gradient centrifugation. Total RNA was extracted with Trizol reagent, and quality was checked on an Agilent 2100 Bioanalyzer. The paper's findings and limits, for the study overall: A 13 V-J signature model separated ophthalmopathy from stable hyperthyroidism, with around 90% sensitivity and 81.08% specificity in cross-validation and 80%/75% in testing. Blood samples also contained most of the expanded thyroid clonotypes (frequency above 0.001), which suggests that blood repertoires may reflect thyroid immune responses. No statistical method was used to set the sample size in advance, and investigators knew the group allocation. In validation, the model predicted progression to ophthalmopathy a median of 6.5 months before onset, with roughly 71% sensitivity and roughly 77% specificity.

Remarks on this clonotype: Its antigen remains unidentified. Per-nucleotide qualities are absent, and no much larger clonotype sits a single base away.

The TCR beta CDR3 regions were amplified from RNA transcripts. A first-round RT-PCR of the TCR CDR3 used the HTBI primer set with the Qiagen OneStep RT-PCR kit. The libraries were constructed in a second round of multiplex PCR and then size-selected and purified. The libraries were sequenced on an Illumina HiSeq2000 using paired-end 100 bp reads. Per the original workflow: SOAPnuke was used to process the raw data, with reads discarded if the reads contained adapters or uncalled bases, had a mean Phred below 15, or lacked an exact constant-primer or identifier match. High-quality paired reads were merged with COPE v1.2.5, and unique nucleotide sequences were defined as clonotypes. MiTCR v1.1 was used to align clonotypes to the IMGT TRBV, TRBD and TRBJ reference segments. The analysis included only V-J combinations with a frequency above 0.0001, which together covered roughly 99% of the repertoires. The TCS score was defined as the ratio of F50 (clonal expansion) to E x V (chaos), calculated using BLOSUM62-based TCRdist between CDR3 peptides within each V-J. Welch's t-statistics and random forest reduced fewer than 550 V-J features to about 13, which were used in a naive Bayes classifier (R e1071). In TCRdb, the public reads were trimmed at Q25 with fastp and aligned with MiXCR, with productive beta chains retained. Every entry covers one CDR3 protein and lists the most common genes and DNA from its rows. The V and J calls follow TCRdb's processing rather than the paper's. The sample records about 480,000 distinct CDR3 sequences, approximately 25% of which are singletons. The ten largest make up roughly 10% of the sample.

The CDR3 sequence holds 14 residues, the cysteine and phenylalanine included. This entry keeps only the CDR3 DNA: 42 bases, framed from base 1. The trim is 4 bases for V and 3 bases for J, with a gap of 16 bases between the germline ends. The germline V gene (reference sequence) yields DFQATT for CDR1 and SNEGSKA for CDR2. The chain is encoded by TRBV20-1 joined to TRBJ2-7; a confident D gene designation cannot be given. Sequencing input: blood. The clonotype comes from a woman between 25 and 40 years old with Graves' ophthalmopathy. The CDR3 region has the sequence CSATDTGSVYEQYF. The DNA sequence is TGCAGTGCTACCGACACCGGGTCAGTCTACGAGCAGTACTTC.